This T cell receptor (beta chain) was recovered during a study of T cell responses to AZD1222 COVID-19 vaccine. Clones were read by immunoSEQ multiplex PCR, and TCRdb kept only the in-frame ones, dropping some. The table lists some 130,000 clones, roughly nine tenths of them singletons. Germline V gene data show CDR1 as MNHEY and CDR2 as SVGEGT. This CDR3 is built from 15 residues. With 5 bases clipped from V and 2 bases from J, the junction kept 8 bases outside the gene matches. This chain uses TRBV6-2 or TRBV6-3 with TRBJ2-5, with 7 bases aligning to TRBD2. The clonotype originates from an adult in good health. Here the sequenced sample was peripheral blood, taken on day 0 of AZD1222 vaccination. CDR3 nucleotides: TGTGCCAGCAGTGGAGGCGGGAGTCTACAAGAGACCCAGTACTTC. Translating gives CASSGGGSLQETQYF.